This TCR beta chain came from a study of cytomegalovirus exposure and HLA in healthy donors. This clone has only a few counts. The antigen is not known. Both 60 Vbeta primers and 13 Jbeta primers went into the PCR. The repertoire was sequenced with immunoSEQ multiplex PCR; TCRdb's copy has only in-frame clones and lacks some. The repertoire holds 100,000 to 150,000 clones, with 80% as singletons. Germline trimming cut 6 bases from V and 5 bases from J; bases unmatched to any gene: 9. CDR1 is MNHNY, CDR2 SVGAGI, per germline (reference sequence). CDR3 length: 14 amino acids. Study conclusions and caveats: Previous analysis showed most TCR beta V segments were productive about 90% or about 30% of the time. The authors excluded some V segments, including TRBV6-2 and TRBV6-3, as indistinguishable. For presence/absence analyses, sequencing depth was assumed to be roughly uniform across donors.

This receptor was identified in a woman in her thirties or forties in good health and CMV-seronegative. This chain joins TRBV6-6 and TRBJ1-1; the match to TRBD1 covers 7 bases. The sequenced material came from PBMCs. In DNA, the CDR3 is TGTGCCAGCAGCTTCGACAGGGAAGGGACTGAAGCTTTCTTT. Its translation is CASSFDREGTEAFF.